One T cell receptor beta chain is described in this entry. What it recognizes is unknown. Using a J-beta primer mix together with a sample-barcoded 5' primer, a second PCR was run for about 6 to 11 cycles. TCRdb passed the 5' RACE reads through MiXCR, listing each CDR3 protein once. The table records about 1.4 million distinct CDR3 sequences, 55% to 75% of them present only once. The data are from a study of blood T cells in healthy people across ages. Trimming took 5 bases from V and 2 from J, leaving 10 bases between them. CDR3 length: 14 amino acids. Whole-study findings and limits: The lack of PBMC sorting stopped any conclusive naive versus antigen-experienced comparison. Strong correlation linked observed beta diversity and percent naive T cells.

The TCR comes from a young man in good health. Sequenced sample: blood. The chain links TRBV12-3 or TRBV12-4 to TRBJ2-1, with unresolved D. CDR3 amino acids: CASSLGQAYNEQFF. The DNA of the CDR3 is TGTGCCAGCAGTCTTGGGCAGGCCTACAATGAGCAGTTCTTC.